This T cell receptor beta chain emerged from a study of yellow fever vaccine responses in identical twins. The CDR3 covers 16 residues. V lost 4 bases to trimming and J lost 4 bases; unmatched junction nucleotides: 9. Germline V gene sequence: CDR1 SGHNT, CDR2 YYREEE (reference sequence). Whole-study findings and limits: Twins reportedly showed a vaccine T cell response that seemed partly convergent and partly personalized.

The sample holds a few counts of this clonotype. Antigen specificity is unknown. TCRdb recomputed calls from the RT-PCR reads with MiXCR, one row per CDR3 protein. Among over 2,000 distinct CDR3 sequences listed, roughly 73% were seen once. The sample in question was T cells from blood (PBMCs), unsorted or a sorted subset (not recorded which), obtained before or after yellow fever vaccination (not recorded which). The chain joins TRBV5-4 to TRBJ2-2; 8 bases fit TRBD2. This clonotype was sampled from a woman aged 18-29 years who received the yellow fever vaccine. Here the CDR3 reads CASSLGLDPFTGELFF. CDR3 bases: TGTGCCAGCAGCCTGGGACTAGACCCTTTCACCGGGGAGCTGTTTTTT.